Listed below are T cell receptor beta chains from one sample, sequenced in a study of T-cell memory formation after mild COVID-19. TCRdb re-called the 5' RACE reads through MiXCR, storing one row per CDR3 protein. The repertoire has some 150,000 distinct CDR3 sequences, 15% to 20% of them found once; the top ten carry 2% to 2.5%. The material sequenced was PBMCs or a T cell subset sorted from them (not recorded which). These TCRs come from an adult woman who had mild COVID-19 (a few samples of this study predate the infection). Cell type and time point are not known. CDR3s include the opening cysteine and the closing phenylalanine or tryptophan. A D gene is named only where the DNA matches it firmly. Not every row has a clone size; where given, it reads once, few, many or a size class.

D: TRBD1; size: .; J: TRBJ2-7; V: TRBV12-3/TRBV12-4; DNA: TGTGCCAGCCGACAGGGGACCTACGAGCAGTACTTC; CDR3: CASRQGTYEQYF
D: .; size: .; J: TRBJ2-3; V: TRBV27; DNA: TGTGCCAGCAGAACAGGGTCATCTGCAGATACGCAGTATTTT; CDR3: CASRTGSSADTQYF
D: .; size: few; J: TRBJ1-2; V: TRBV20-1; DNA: TGCAGTGCCTTAACACCAGTCAACAACCCTTTC; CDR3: CSALTPVNNPF
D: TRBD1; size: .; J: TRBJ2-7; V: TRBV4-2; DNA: TGTGCCAGCAGCCAAGATGCCCGGGACAGGCGCTCCTACGAGCAGTACTTC; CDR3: CASSQDARDRRSYEQYF
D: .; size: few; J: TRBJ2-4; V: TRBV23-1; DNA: TGCGCCAGCAGTCGGTTCGGGACTCAAAAGCAGATAGCCAAAAACATTCAGTACTTC; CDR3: CASSRFGTQKQIAKNIQYF
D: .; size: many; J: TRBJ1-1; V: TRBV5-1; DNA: TGCGCCAGCAGCTCCGGACAGCCGAACACTGAAGCTTTCTTT; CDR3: CASSSGQPNTEAFF
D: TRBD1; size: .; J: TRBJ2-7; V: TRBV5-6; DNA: TGTGCCAGCAGCTTGGTGGGGACAGGGGCCCACGAGCAGTACTTC; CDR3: CASSLVGTGAHEQYF
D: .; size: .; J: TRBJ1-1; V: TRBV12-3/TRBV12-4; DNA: TGTGCCAGCAGTTTCGGGGCCGTGAACACTGAAGCTTTCTTT; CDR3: CASSFGAVNTEAFF
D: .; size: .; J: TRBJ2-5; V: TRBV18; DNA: TGTGCCAGCTCCCCCAGGAATGGGGAGACCCAGTACTTC; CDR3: CASSPRNGETQYF
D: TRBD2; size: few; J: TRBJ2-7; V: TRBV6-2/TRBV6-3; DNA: TGTGCCAGCAGTAACTCCGGACTAGCGGGAGATTACGAGCAGTACTTC; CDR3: CASSNSGLAGDYEQYF
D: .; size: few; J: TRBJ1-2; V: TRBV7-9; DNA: TGTGCCAGCAGCCTCACAGGGCTAAGGGATGGCTACACCTTC; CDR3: CASSLTGLRDGYTF
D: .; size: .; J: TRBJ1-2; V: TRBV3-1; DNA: TGTGCCAGCAGCCAAGCCAGAGTCTATGGCTACACCTTC; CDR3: CASSQARVYGYTF
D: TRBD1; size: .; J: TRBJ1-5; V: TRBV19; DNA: TGTGCCAGTCGCCCGGACAGGGGGGGGCTTGGGGCCCAGCATTTT; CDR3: CASRPDRGGLGAQHF
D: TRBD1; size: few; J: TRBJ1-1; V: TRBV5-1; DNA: TGCGCCAGCAGCCCCCGGGACAGGGTTCAACCTGAAGCTTTCTTT; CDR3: CASSPRDRVQPEAFF
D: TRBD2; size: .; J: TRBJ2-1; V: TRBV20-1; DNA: TGCAGTGCTATCCGCGGACTAGCGGGAGGTTCCCCTGAGCAGTTCTTC; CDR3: CSAIRGLAGGSPEQFF
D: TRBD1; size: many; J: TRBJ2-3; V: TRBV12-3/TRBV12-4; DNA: TGTGCCAGCACTGGGTCAGGGGGCGCAGATACGCAGTATTTT; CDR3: CASTGSGGADTQYF
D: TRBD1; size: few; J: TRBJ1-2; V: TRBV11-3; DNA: TGTGCCAGCAGCTTAGATGTACAGGGGAGAAGAGGCTACACCTTC; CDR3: CASSLDVQGRRGYTF
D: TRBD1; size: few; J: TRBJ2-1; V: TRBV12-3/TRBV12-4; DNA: TGTGCCAGCAGGAGGACAGGGGCGAACAATGAGCAGTTCTTC; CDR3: CASRRTGANNEQFF
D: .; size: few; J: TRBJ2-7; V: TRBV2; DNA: TGTGCCAGCGTTGACGGGGGCCTCTCCTACGAGCAGTACTTC; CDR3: CASVDGGLSYEQYF
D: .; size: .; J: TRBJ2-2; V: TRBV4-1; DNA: TGCGCCAGCAGCCAAGAACCATCGGCCGGGGAGCTGTTTTTT; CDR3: CASSQEPSAGELFF
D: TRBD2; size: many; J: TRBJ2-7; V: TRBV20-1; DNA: TGCAGTGCACAACTAGCGGGGGCCCGTCGGGAGCAGTACTTC; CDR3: CSAQLAGARREQYF
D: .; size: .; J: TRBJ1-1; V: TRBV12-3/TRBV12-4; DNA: TGTGCCAGCAGTTTAAGCCTGGGGGCTTTCTTT; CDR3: CASSLSLGAFF
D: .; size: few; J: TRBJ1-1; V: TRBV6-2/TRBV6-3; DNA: TGTGCCAGCAGTTACTCTCTGGCGGATCTCGTCAACACTGAAGCTTTCTTT; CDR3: CASSYSLADLVNTEAFF